The rows below give T cell receptor beta chains drawn from one sample of a study of blood T cell repertoires in COVID-19. This table comes from immunoSEQ multiplex PCR, and its TCRdb copy is limited to in-frame clones, with some not included. The sample includes some 150,000 clones, around 89% seen only once; the top ten take just under 3%. Material for sequencing was peripheral blood. Source of these receptors: a man aged 55 to 70 with active or convalescent COVID-19. The CDR3 runs from the conserved cysteine through the conserved F or W. The D gene is left open where the match is weak. Size is stated for part of the rows, as once, few or many counts, or as a class when the clone is expanded.

size	V	D	J	DNA	CDR3
NA	TRBV19	NA	TRBJ1-2	TGTGCCAGTCACCCGGTAGAGGGTAAGGGTAACTATGGCTACACCTTC	CASHPVEGKGNYGYTF
NA	TRBV18	TRBD1	TRBJ2-7	TGTGCCAGCTCACCACCGACAGGGGGCAAATACTTC	CASSPPTGGKYF
NA	TRBV7-8	NA	TRBJ2-1	TGTGCCAGCAGCCCATCCGGGCAGGGGTTGGACAATGAGCAGTTCTTC	CASSPSGQGLDNEQFF
NA	TRBV6-5	NA	TRBJ1-3	TGTGCCACCACAGTGAGCTCTGGAAACACCATATATTTT	CATTVSSGNTIYF
NA	TRBV6-2/TRBV6-3	TRBD1	TRBJ1-2	TGTGCCAGCAGTGGACTGGTGAGGGACAGCGAAAACTATGGCTACACCTTC	CASSGLVRDSENYGYTF
once	TRBV11-2	TRBD2	TRBJ2-1	TGTGCCAGCAGCTTAGATCCAGGGACTAGCGGCCTCTCCTACAATGAGCAGTTCTTC	CASSLDPGTSGLSYNEQFF
NA	TRBV27	TRBD1	TRBJ2-2	TGTGCCAGCAGTTCGTTGGGGACAGGGGACACCGGGGAGCTGTTTTTT	CASSSLGTGDTGELFF
NA	TRBV7-6	TRBD2	TRBJ2-5	TGTGCCAGCAGCTTAGGGTCGATAGCGGGAGTTCAGGAGACCCAGTACTTC	CASSLGSIAGVQETQYF
NA	TRBV9	TRBD2	TRBJ2-1	TGTGCCAGCAGCCCAAAGCTGAGGACTAGCGGGGGAGTATACAATGAGCAGTTCTTC	CASSPKLRTSGGVYNEQFF
NA	TRBV13	TRBD2	TRBJ2-7	TGTGCCAGCAGCTTATGGACTAGCGGGGGGGAGCAGTACTTC	CASSLWTSGGEQYF
NA	TRBV19	TRBD1	TRBJ2-7	TGTGCCAGTAGTTTAACCGGGACAGGGGGCGCCGAGCAGTACTTC	CASSLTGTGGAEQYF
NA	TRBV2	NA	TRBJ1-6	TGTGCCAGCAGTGAGACAATCTATTCACCCCTCCACTTT	CASSETIYSPLHF
NA	TRBV7-8	NA	TRBJ2-3	TGTGCCAGCAGCTTAATCTCGCGGTTAAGCACAGATACGCAGTATTTT	CASSLISRLSTDTQYF
NA	TRBV19	NA	TRBJ1-1	TGTGCCAGTAGTATAGTCGGTGCCAGGGGCCCTGAAGCTTTCTTT	CASSIVGARGPEAFF
NA	TRBV15	TRBD1	TRBJ2-7	TGTGCCACCGGTGACAGGGGGCAAGAGCAGTACTTC	CATGDRGQEQYF
NA	TRBV28	TRBD1	TRBJ1-1	TGTGCCAGCACCAAGACAGGGGTGATCGCTGAAGCTTTCTTT	CASTKTGVIAEAFF
NA	TRBV24-1	NA	TRBJ1-6	TGTGCCACCAGTGACCCCGGGGGTTCACCCCTCCACTTT	CATSDPGGSPLHF
NA	TRBV7-3	NA	TRBJ1-1	TGTGCCAGCAGCTCACAGGATCTGAACACTGAAGCTTTCTTT	CASSSQDLNTEAFF
few	TRBV9	NA	TRBJ1-6	TGTGCCAGCAGCGAGGGGGTCTCACCCCTCCACTTT	CASSEGVSPLHF
NA	TRBV4-2	TRBD1	TRBJ1-4	TGTGCCAGCAGCATTGGGGACAGATCAACTAATGAAAAACTGTTTTTT	CASSIGDRSTNEKLFF
NA	TRBV27	TRBD2	TRBJ2-5	TGTGCCAGCAGTAGGGGACTAGCGGGGCCCTTCGGGGAGACCCAGTACTTC	CASSRGLAGPFGETQYF
NA	TRBV5-8	TRBD2	TRBJ2-2	TGTGCCAGCAGCCGGCGGGAACTAGCGGCCGGGGAGCTGTTTTTT	CASSRRELAAGELFF
NA	TRBV18	NA	TRBJ1-1	TGTGCCAGCTCAATCACAGGAGCCGAAGGTGAAGCTTTCTTT	CASSITGAEGEAFF
NA	TRBV30	NA	TRBJ1-3	TGTGCCTGGAGTGTCCGGGGGGCGCCGGGAAACACCATATATTTT	CAWSVRGAPGNTIYF
NA	TRBV3-1/TRBV3-2	TRBD2	TRBJ2-1	TGTGCCAGCAGCCTCTCGACTAGCGGGGGTAGAAATGAGCAGTTCTTC	CASSLSTSGGRNEQFF
NA	TRBV7-2	TRBD1	TRBJ2-1	TGTGCCAGCAGCTTAGGGAGGCAGGGGGTTGAGCAGTTCTTC	CASSLGRQGVEQFF
NA	TRBV28	NA	TRBJ1-5	TGTGCCAGCAGTTCCCCCCCCACGGAGCCCCAGCATTTT	CASSSPPTEPQHF
NA	TRBV19	TRBD1	TRBJ1-1	TGTGCCAGTAGTCCGAGACAGGGGATTAGGAACACTGAAGCTTTCTTT	CASSPRQGIRNTEAFF
NA	TRBV27	TRBD2	TRBJ2-7	TGTGCCAGCAGTTTGAGTAGGACTAGAGACTACGAGCAGTACTTC	CASSLSRTRDYEQYF
NA	TRBV2	NA	TRBJ1-1	TGTGCCGGCAAACAGGGCCGGGTGAACACTGAAGCTTTCTTT	CAGKQGRVNTEAFF
NA	TRBV19	NA	TRBJ2-1	TGTGCCAGTAGACCGGGACAACAACTTTACAATGAGCAGTTCTTC	CASRPGQQLYNEQFF
NA	TRBV18	TRBD1	TRBJ2-1	TGTGCCAGCTCACAGGGGACAGCTTACAATGAGCAGTTCTTC	CASSQGTAYNEQFF
NA	TRBV19	TRBD2	TRBJ2-4	TGTGCCAGTAGACCGGGACTAGCCGACATTCAGTACTTC	CASRPGLADIQYF
NA	TRBV6-2/TRBV6-3	NA	TRBJ1-1	TGTGCCAGCAGCCAACAGCCGAACACTGAAGCTTTCTTT	CASSQQPNTEAFF
NA	TRBV5-4	TRBD2	TRBJ2-5	TGTGCCAGCAGCTGGGGGGCCGGGGGGGTCCAAGAGACCCAGTACTTC	CASSWGAGGVQETQYF
NA	TRBV28	NA	TRBJ1-2	TGTGCCACTAGGGACCAAGGGGGATCTAACTATGGCTACACCTTC	CATRDQGGSNYGYTF
NA	TRBV3-1/TRBV3-2	NA	TRBJ1-5	TGTGCCAGCGGGGCGCGAAGCAATCAGCCCCAGCATTTT	CASGARSNQPQHF
NA	TRBV18	NA	TRBJ1-6	TGTGCCAGCTCACCACCACACAGGGTGAATTCACCCCTCCACTTT	CASSPPHRVNSPLHF
NA	TRBV7-2	TRBD1	TRBJ2-5	TGTGCCAGCAGCTTAGGGGACAGAAAGACAGAGACCCAGTACTTC	CASSLGDRKTETQYF
NA	TRBV2	TRBD2	TRBJ2-1	TGTGCCAGCAGTGGGATAATAGCGGGTAATTACAATGAGCAGTTCTTC	CASSGIIAGNYNEQFF
NA	TRBV2	NA	TRBJ1-5	TGTGCCAGCAGTGATACAGGCAGCCAGCCCCAGCATTTT	CASSDTGSQPQHF
few	TRBV5-6	NA	TRBJ2-7	TGTGCCAGCACCCGGGGGAGCGGGCCTTGGTACTTC	CASTRGSGPWYF
NA	TRBV23-1	TRBD1	TRBJ1-5	TGCGCCAGCAGTCAATTATCGGACAGGGGGCTTTATAGCAATCAGCCCCAGCATTTT	CASSQLSDRGLYSNQPQHF
NA	TRBV6-5	TRBD1	TRBJ2-5	TGTGCCAGCAGTTACGACGGACAGGGTGAGACCCAGTACTTC	CASSYDGQGETQYF
NA	TRBV19	NA	TRBJ1-6	TGTGCCAGTAGTATAGGAGCGGAACCTAACCCACCCCTCCACTTT	CASSIGAEPNPPLHF
NA	TRBV5-3	TRBD1	TRBJ1-4	TGTGCCAGAAGCGCGGACAGGGAGGGGCTGAGGACTAATGAAAAACTGTTTTTT	CARSADREGLRTNEKLFF
few	TRBV5-1	NA	TRBJ2-2	TGCGCCAGCAGCTTGGGGGAGGCGGCCGGGGAGCTGTTTTTT	CASSLGEAAGELFF
once	TRBV2	NA	TRBJ1-1	TGTGCCAGCAGCCAACAGGGATCTGAAGCTTTCTTT	CASSQQGSEAFF
NA	TRBV7-2	NA	TRBJ2-3	TGTGCCAGCAGCTGGAACGGGATGCCAGATACGCAGTATTTT	CASSWNGMPDTQYF
few	TRBV29-1	TRBD1	TRBJ1-1	TGCAGCGTTGCGACAGGGGTGGGGAGCACTGAAGCTTTCTTT	CSVATGVGSTEAFF